Shown below are 4 T cell receptor beta chains from a single sample sequenced in a study of blood T cell repertoires in COVID-19. The table came from immunoSEQ multiplex PCR; TCRdb's copy has only in-frame clones and leaves some out. The sample includes 45,000 to 70,000 clones, about 83% of them seen just once. Sequenced sample: peripheral blood. The receptors were sampled from a woman aged 60-75 years with COVID-19, enrolled during active disease.

The sample holds a few counts of this clone. The V and J genes are TRBV30 and TRBJ2-2, with 7 bases identical to TRBD2. V shed 8 bases and J 2 bases; nucleotides not matched to a gene: 8. The CDR3 spans 14 residues. Per germline, CDR1 GTSNPN and CDR2 SVGIG (reference sequence). The CDR3 DNA sequence: TGTGCCCGGGGTAGGACTAGAAACACCGGGGAGCTGTTTTTT. Amino acids: CARGRTRNTGELFF.

The chain couples TRBV19 to TRBJ1-2, with 7 bases identical to TRBD1. Germline CDR1 and CDR2: LNHDA and SQIVND (reference sequence). The CDR3 contains 13 residues. J gave up 7 bases and V 7 bases, and 9 bases lay outside the gene matches. The chain's CDR3 is CASKTTGSGGYTF. The CDR3 coding sequence is TGTGCCAGTAAAACGACAGGGTCCGGTGGCTACACCTTC.

The chain recombines TRBV12-5 with TRBJ2-1, with 8 bases lining up with TRBD1. V shed 1 base, J shed 6 bases, and the junction held 5 bases outside the gene matches. CDR1 LGHNT and CDR2 FRNRAP come from the germline V gene. The CDR3 consists of 15 residues. CDR3 nucleotide sequence: TGTGCTAGTGGTTTGGGGCAGGGGGCGCGCAATGAGCAGTTCTTC. It codes for CASGLGQGARNEQFF.

The CDR3 region has the DNA TGCGCCAGCAGTCATCGGGAGGGCCCCTCCAATGAGCAGTTCTTC. It translates to CASSHREGPSNEQFF. The chain recombines TRBV23-1 with TRBJ2-1; 8 bases map to TRBD2. TRBV23-1 carries the ORF label, with uncertain function. V lost 3 bases and J lost 6; bases outside the gene matches: 7. The CDR3 consists of 15 residues.